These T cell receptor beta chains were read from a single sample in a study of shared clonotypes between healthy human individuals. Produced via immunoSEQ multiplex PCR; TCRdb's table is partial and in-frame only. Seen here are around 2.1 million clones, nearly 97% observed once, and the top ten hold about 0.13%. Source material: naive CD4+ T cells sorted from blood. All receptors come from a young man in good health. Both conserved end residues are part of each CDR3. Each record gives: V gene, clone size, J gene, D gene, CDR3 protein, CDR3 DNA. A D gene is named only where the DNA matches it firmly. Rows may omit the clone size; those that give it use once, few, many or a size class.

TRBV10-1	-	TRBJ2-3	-	CASSVGHSTDTQYF	TGCGCCAGCAGTGTTGGTCACAGCACAGATACGCAGTATTTT
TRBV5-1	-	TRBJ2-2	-	CASSPQGTNTGELFF	TGCGCCAGCAGTCCTCAGGGGACGAACACCGGGGAGCTGTTTTTT
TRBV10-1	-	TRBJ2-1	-	CASSESSGVKSEQFF	TGCGCCAGCAGTGAGTCGTCCGGGGTAAAATCAGAGCAGTTCTTC
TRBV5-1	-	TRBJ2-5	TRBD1	CASSSTSRGQETQYF	TGCGCCAGCAGCTCAACTTCCAGGGGGCAGGAGACCCAGTACTTC
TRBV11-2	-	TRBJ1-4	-	CASSLDRLVFGEKLFF	TGTGCCAGCAGCTTAGATCGCTTGGTATTCGGTGAAAAACTGTTTTTT
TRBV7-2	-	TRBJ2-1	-	CASSLANEQFF	TGTGCCAGCAGCTTGGCCAATGAGCAGTTCTTC
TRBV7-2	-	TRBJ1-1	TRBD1	CASRLQGATPTEAFF	TGTGCCAGCAGGTTACAGGGGGCTACCCCTACTGAAGCTTTCTTT
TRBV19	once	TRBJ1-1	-	CASSMVRPYTEAFF	TGTGCCAGTAGTATGGTCAGACCCTACACTGAAGCTTTCTTT
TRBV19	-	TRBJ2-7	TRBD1	CASSLRDRLYEQYF	TGTGCCAGTAGTTTAAGGGACAGACTTTACGAGCAGTACTTC
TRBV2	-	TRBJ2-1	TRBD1	CASTPRGQDGYNEQFF	TGTGCCAGCACTCCGCGGGGACAGGATGGTTACAATGAGCAGTTCTTC
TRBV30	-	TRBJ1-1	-	CAWSLQANTEAFF	TGTGCCTGGAGTCTACAGGCGAACACTGAAGCTTTCTTT
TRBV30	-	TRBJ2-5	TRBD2	CAWTGGMETQYF	TGTGCCTGGACGGGGGGGATGGAGACCCAGTACTTC
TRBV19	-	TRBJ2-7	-	CANPQGWGYEQYF	TGTGCCAACCCACAAGGTTGGGGCTACGAGCAGTACTTC
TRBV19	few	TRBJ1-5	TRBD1	CASTPEGGRGPTQPQHF	TGTGCCAGTACCCCCGAGGGTGGCAGGGGGCCGACTCAGCCCCAGCATTTT
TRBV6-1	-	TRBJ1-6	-	CASLSRDVLNSPLHF	TGTGCCAGCCTCAGCCGGGACGTCCTAAATTCACCCCTCCACTTT
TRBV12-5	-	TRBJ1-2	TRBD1	CASALPPQGSYTF	TGTGCTAGTGCCCTGCCCCCACAGGGGAGCTACACCTTC
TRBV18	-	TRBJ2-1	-	CASSPPSRGNNEQFF	TGTGCCAGCTCACCACCGAGCAGGGGAAACAATGAGCAGTTCTTC
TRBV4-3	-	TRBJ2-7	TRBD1	CASSQDTGQAYEQYF	TGCGCCAGCAGCCAAGATACAGGACAGGCCTACGAGCAGTACTTC
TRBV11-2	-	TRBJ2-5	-	CASSLGADLPTQYF	TGTGCCAGCAGCCTCGGGGCGGACCTACCGACCCAGTACTTC
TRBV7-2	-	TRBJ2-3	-	CASRTERSTDTQYF	TGTGCCAGCAGAACTGAAAGGAGCACAGATACGCAGTATTTT
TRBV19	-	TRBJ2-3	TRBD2	CASSISSGATDTQYF	TGTGCCAGTAGTATTTCTAGCGGGGCCACAGATACGCAGTATTTT
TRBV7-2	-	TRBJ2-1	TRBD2	CASSPGLGDEQFF	TGTGCCAGCAGCCCCGGACTAGGCGATGAGCAGTTCTTC
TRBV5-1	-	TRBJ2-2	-	CASSLYGENTGELFF	TGCGCCAGCAGCTTGTACGGTGAGAACACCGGGGAGCTGTTTTTT